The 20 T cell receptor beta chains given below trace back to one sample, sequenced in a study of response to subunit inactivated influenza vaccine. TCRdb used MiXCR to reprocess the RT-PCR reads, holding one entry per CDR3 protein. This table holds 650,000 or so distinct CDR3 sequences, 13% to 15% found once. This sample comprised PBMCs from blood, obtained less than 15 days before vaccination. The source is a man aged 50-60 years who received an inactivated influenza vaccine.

CDR3 protein: CASSYGTGTRGNTIYF. The CDR3 nucleotides read TGTGCCAGCAGTTATGGGACAGGGACACGCGGAAACACCATATATTTT. V usage is TRBV6-5 and J usage is TRBJ1-3; 9 bases fit TRBD1. CDR1 is MNHEY and CDR2 is SVGAGI in the germline V gene. The V and J ends lost 3 bases and 4 bases, in that order; junction bases with no gene match: 7. The CDR3 length is 16 residues.

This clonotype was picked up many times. The CDR3 nucleotides read TGTGCCAGCAGCCCCCGACTAGCGGGGCTCTACAATGAGCAGTTCTTC. This sequence encodes CASSPRLAGLYNEQFF. V usage is TRBV3-1 and J usage is TRBJ2-1, with 11 bases matching TRBD2. V was clipped by 4 bases and J by 3 bases; unmatched bases: 5. The CDR3 runs 16 residues. Germline CDR1 LGHDT, CDR2 YNNKEL (reference sequence).

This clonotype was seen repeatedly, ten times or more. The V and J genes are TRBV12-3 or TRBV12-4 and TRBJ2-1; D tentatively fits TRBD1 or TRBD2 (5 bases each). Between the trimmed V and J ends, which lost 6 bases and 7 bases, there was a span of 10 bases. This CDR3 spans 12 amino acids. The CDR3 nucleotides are TGTGCCAGCAGAGCATGGGGGAATGAGCAGTTCTTC. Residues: CASRAWGNEQFF.

The CDR3: CASTLGSGELFF. CDR3 nucleotides: TGTGCCAGCACCTTAGGATCGGGGGAGCTGTTTTTT. The rearrangement joins TRBV6-6 to TRBJ2-2; the D is unclear. Trimming took 7 bases from V and 8 from J, leaving 11 bases between them. This CDR3 has 12 residues. Germline V gene sequence: CDR1 MNHNY, CDR2 SVGAGI (reference sequence).

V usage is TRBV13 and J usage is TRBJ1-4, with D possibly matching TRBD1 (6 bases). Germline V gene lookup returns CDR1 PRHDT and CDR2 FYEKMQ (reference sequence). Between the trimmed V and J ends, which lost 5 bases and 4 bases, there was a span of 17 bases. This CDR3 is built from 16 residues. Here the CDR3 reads CASSASAGTRNEKLFF. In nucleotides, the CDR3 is TGTGCCAGCAGCGCTTCTGCAGGGACACGTAATGAAAAACTGTTTTTT.

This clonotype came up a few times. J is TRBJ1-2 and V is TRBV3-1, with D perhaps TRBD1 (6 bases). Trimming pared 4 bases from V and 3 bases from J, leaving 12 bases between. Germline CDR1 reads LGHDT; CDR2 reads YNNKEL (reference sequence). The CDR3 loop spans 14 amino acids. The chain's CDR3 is CASSRDNRYYGYTF. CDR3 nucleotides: TGTGCCAGCAGCCGGGACAACCGATACTATGGCTACACCTTC.

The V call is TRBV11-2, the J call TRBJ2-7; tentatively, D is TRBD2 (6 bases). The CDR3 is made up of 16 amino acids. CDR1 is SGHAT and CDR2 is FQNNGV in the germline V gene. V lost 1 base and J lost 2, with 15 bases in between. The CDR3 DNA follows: TGTGCCAGCAGCTTAGGGGGTTTGGGCGGGACCTACGAGCAGTACTTC. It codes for CASSLGGLGGTYEQYF.

CDR3 region: CASSPSVTYNEQFF. DNA for the CDR3: TGTGCCAGCAGCCCCTCCGTGACCTACAATGAGCAGTTCTTC. The chain recombines TRBV4-2 with TRBJ2-1; D not resolved. CDR3 length: 14 amino acids. The germline V gene has CDR1 LGHNA and CDR2 YNFKEQ. The ends were cut back, 4 bases at V and 2 bases at J, with 9 bases in the middle.

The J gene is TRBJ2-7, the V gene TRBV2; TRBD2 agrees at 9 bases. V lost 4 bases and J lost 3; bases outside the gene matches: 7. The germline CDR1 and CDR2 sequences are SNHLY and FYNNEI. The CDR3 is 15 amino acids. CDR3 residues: CASSGREGPIYEQYF. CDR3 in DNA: TGTGCCAGCAGTGGGCGGGAGGGCCCCATCTACGAGCAGTACTTC.

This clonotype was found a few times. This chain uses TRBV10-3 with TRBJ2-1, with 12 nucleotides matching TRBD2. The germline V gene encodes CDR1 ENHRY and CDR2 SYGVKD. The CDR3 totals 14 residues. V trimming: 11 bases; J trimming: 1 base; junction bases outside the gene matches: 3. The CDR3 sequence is CAVTSGGSYNEQFF. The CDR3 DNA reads TGTGCCGTAACTAGCGGGGGGTCCTACAATGAGCAGTTCTTC.

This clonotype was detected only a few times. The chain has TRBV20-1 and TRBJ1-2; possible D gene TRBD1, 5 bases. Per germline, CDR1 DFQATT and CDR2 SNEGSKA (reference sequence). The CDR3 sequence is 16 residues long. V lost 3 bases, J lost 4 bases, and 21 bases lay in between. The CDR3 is CSARQSGRATSYGYTF. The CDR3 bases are TGCAGTGCTAGGCAGTCAGGGAGAGCTACCTCCTATGGCTACACCTTC.

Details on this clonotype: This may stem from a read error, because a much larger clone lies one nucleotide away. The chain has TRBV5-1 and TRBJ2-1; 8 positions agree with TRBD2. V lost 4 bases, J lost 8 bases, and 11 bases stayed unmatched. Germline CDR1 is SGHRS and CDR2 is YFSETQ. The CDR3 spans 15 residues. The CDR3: CASSLGVAGLDEQFF. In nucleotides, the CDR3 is TGCGCCAGCAGCCTCGGGGTAGCGGGACTCGATGAGCAGTTCTTC.

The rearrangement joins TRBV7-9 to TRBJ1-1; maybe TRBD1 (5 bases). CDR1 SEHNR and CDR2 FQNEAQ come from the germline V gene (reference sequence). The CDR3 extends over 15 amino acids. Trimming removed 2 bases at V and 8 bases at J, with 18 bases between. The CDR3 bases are TGTGCCAGCAGCTTAACTGAGGACCCGCGGACAGAAGCTTTCTTT. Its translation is CASSLTEDPRTEAFF.

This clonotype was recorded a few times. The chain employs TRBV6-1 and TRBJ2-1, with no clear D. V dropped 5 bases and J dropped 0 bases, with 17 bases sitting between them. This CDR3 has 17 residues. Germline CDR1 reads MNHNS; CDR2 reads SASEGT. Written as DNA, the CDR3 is TGTGCCAGCAGTAGAAGCCGGGCCTTCGTCTCCTACAATGAGCAGTTCTTC. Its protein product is CASSRSRAFVSYNEQFF.

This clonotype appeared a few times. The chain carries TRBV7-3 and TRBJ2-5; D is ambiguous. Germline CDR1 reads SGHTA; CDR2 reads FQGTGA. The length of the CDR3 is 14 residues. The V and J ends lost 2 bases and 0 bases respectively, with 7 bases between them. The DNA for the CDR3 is TGTGCCAGCAGCTTATTCGCGAACCAAGAGACCCAGTACTTC. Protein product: CASSLFANQETQYF.

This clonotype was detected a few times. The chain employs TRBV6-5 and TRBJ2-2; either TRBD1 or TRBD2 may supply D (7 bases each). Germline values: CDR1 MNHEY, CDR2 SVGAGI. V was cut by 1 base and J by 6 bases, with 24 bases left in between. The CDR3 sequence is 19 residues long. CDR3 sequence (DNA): TGTGCCAGCAGTTACTTTTGGCCAGGGGGGGAGTCCCGCCCCGGGGAGCTGTTTTTT. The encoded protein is CASSYFWPGGESRPGELFF.

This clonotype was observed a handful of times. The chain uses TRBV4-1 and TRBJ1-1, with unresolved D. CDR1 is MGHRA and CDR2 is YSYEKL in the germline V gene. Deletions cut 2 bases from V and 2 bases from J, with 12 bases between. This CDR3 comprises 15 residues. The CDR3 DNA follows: TGCGCCAGCAGCCAACCCAATGACCTCAACACTGAAGCTTTCTTT. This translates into CASSQPNDLNTEAFF.

CDR3 residues: CASSSPWERRSTDTQYF. CDR3 nucleotide sequence: TGTGCCAGCAGTTCCCCCTGGGAGCGCCGGAGCACAGATACGCAGTATTTT. This sequence joins TRBV12-3 or TRBV12-4 and TRBJ2-3; a weak D match, TRBD2 (5 bases). This CDR3 is 17 amino acids long. Deletions cut 4 bases from V and 0 bases from J, with 17 bases between.

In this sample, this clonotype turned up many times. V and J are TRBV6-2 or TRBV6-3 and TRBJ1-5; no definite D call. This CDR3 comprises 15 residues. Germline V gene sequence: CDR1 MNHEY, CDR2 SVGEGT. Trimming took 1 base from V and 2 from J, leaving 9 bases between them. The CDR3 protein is CASSYLEVGNQPQHF. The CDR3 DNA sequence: TGTGCCAGCAGTTACTTGGAGGTCGGCAATCAGCCCCAGCATTTT.

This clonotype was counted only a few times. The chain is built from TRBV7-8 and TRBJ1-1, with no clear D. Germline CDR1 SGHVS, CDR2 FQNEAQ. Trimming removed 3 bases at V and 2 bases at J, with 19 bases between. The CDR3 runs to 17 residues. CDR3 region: CASSFRGGTSRNTEAFF. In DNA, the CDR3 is TGTGCCAGCAGCTTCAGAGGTGGAACTTCGAGAAACACTGAAGCTTTCTTT.